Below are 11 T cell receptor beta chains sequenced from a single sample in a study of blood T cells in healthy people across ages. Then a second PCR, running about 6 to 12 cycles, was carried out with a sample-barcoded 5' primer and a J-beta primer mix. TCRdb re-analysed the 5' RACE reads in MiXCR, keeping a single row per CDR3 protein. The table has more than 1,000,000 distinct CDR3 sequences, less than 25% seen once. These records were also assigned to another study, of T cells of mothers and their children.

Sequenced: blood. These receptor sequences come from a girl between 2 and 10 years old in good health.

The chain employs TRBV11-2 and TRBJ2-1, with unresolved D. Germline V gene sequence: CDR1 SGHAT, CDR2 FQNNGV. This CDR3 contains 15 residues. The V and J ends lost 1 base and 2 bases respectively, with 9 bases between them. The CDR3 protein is CASSLVFRAYNEQFF. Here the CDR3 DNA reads TGTGCCAGCAGCTTAGTTTTTCGGGCCTACAATGAGCAGTTCTTC. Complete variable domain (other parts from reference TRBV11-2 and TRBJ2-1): EAGVAQSPRYKIIEKRQSVAFWCNPISGHATLYWYQQILGQGPKLLIQFQNNGVVDDSQLPKDRFSAERLKGVDSTLKIQPAKLEDSAVYLCASSLVFRAYNEQFFGPGTRLTVL.

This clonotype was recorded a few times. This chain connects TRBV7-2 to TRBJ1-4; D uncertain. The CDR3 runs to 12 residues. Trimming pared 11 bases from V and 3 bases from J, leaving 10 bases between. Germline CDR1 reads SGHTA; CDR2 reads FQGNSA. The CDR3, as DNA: TGTGCCTACAGCTCCCCTAATGAAAAACTGTTTTTT. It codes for CAYSSPNEKLFF.

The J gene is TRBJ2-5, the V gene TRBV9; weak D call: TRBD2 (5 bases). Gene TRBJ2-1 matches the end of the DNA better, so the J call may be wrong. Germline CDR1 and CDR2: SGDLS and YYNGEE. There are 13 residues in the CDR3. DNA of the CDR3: TGTGCCAGCAGCGTAGTGGAGGCTCTTGAGCAGTTCTTC. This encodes CASSVVEALEQFF.

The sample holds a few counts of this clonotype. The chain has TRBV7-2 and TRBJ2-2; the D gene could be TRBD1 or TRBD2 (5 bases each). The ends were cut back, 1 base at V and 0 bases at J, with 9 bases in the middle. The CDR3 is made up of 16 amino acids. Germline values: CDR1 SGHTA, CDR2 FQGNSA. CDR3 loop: CASSLGGISNTGELFF. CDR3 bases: TGTGCCAGCAGCTTAGGGGGGATTTCGAACACCGGGGAGCTGTTTTTT.

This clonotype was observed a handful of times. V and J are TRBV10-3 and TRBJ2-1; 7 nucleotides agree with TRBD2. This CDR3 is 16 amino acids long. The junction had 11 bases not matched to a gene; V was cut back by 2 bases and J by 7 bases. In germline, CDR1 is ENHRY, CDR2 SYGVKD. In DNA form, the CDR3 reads TGTGCCATCAGTGAGAGCCCCTCCGGGAGGTGGAATGAGCAGTTCTTC. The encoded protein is CAISESPSGRWNEQFF.

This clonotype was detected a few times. CDR3 bases: TGCGCCAGCAGCCACAGGGTAGGGGATCATAATTCACCCCTCCACTTT. It translates to CASSHRVGDHNSPLHF. The chain uses TRBV4-1 and TRBJ1-6; D is perhaps TRBD1 (5 bases). This CDR3 has 16 residues. V gave up 3 bases and J gave up 5 bases, with 14 bases separating them. Germline V CDR1 and CDR2: MGHRA, YSYEKL.

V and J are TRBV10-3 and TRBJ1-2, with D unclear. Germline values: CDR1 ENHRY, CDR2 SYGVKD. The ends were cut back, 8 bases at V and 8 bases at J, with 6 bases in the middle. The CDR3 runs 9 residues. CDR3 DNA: TGTGCCATCGGAGGAGGCTACACCTTC. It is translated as CAIGGGYTF.

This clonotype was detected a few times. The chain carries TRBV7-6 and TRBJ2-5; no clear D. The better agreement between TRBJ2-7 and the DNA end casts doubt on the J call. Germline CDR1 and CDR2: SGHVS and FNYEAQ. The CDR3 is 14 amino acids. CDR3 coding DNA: TGTGCCAGCAGCTTAGAAGTCCATCACTACGAGCAGTACTTC. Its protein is CASSLEVHHYEQYF.

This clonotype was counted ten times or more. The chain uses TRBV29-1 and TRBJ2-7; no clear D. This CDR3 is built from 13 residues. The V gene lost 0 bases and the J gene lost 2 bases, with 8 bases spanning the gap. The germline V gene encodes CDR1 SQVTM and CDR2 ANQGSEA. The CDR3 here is CSVEESTTYEQYF. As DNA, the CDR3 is TGCAGCGTTGAAGAGTCAACTACCTACGAGCAGTACTTC.

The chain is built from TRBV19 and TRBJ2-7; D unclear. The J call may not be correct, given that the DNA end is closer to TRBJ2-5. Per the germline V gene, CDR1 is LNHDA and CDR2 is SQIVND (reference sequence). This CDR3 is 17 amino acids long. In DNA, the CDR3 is TGTGCCAGTAGTACCCGCCTGGACCCAGTAACTCCGGAGACCCAGTACTTC. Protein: CASSTRLDPVTPETQYF.

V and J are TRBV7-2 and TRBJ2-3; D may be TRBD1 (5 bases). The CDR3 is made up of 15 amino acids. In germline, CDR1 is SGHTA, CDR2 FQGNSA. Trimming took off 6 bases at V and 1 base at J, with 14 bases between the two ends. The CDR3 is CASRYTGMGTDTQYF. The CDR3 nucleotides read TGTGCCAGCAGATACACAGGTATGGGCACAGATACGCAGTATTTT.